The 22 T cell receptor beta chains listed next were all sequenced from one sample in a study of cytomegalovirus exposure and HLA in healthy donors. Using immunoSEQ multiplex PCR, the repertoire was profiled, and TCRdb retains in-frame clones only, with some absent. The data hold 100,000 to 150,000 clones, with about 91% observed a single time. The specimen sequenced was PBMCs. These receptors were taken from a woman between 18 and 29 years old in good health and CMV-seronegative.

This rearrangement joins TRBV7-9 to TRBJ1-3; D gene uncertain. CDR3 length: 14 amino acids. V lost 0 bases to trimming and J lost 4 bases, with 7 bases between them. Germline loops: CDR1 SEHNR, CDR2 FQNEAQ (reference sequence). As DNA, the CDR3 is TGTGCCAGCAGCTTAGCAGGAGCAGGAAACACCATATATTTT. Residues: CASSLAGAGNTIYF.

The V call is TRBV30, the J call TRBJ2-1; 8 bases are a match to TRBD1. J was trimmed by 8 bases and V by 4 bases; bases with no gene match: 7. Germline assignment: CDR1 GTSNPN and CDR2 SVGIG (reference sequence). The CDR3 spans 13 residues. The CDR3 loop reads CAWNPGGPDEQFF. The CDR3 DNA is TGTGCCTGGAATCCAGGGGGCCCGGATGAGCAGTTCTTC.

The chain joins TRBV7-2 to TRBJ1-2; unclear D gene. Germline CDR1 reads SGHTA; CDR2 reads FQGNSA. V was trimmed by 6 bases and J by 0 bases, leaving 14 bases between them. The CDR3 length is 15 residues. In DNA, the CDR3 is TGTGCCAGCAGGTCCCGGGGAGTCACTAACTATGGCTACACCTTC. It codes for CASRSRGVTNYGYTF.

The chain recombines TRBV4-1 with TRBJ1-2; D is unclear. CDR3 length: 15 amino acids. Germline-derived CDR1 and CDR2 are MGHRA and YSYEKL. The V and J ends lost 0 bases and 1 base respectively, with 9 bases between them. CDR3 nucleotide sequence: TGCGCCAGCAGCCAAGAACTTGGTATTAACTATGGCTACACCTTC. Translation gives CASSQELGINYGYTF.

The chain carries TRBV4-3 and TRBJ1-5; 9 bases align to TRBD1. The V segment lost 4 bases and the J segment 7 bases; nucleotides outside the gene matches: 8. This CDR3 has 15 amino acids. CDR1 LGHNA and CDR2 YSLEER come from the germline V gene. The chain's CDR3 is CASSPWTGEGQPQHF. The CDR3 DNA is TGCGCCAGCAGCCCATGGACAGGGGAAGGCCAGCCCCAGCATTTT.

The J gene is TRBJ2-2, the V gene TRBV19; D is perhaps TRBD1 (6 bases). The V gene lost 5 bases and the J gene lost 6 bases, with 10 bases spanning the gap. Germline V lookup: CDR1 LNHDA, CDR2 SQIVND (reference sequence). The length of the CDR3 is 13 residues. The DNA for the CDR3 is TGTGCCAGTAGTCCACAGGGCTCCGGGGAGCTGTTTTTT. Translated, it gives CASSPQGSGELFF. Looking up the rest from reference TRBV19 and TRBJ2-2 gives the full variable domain: DGGITQSPKYLFRKEGQNVTLSCEQNLNHDAMYWYRQDPGQGLRLIYYSQIVNDFQKGDIAEGYSVSREKKESFPLTVTSAQKNPTAFYLCASSPQGSGELFFGEGSRLTVL.

The rearrangement joins TRBV18 to TRBJ2-6; 8 bases agree with TRBD1. After removal of 3 bases from V and 1 base from J, the junction contained 11 bases not matched to a gene. Germline-derived CDR1 and CDR2 are KGHSH and LQKENI. The CDR3 is made up of 19 amino acids. The CDR3 here is CASSPQGAAYRSGANVLTF. The DNA of the CDR3 is TGTGCCAGCTCACCCCAGGGGGCGGCATATCGTTCTGGGGCCAACGTCCTGACTTTC. Using reference TRBV18 and TRBJ2-6 for the parts outside the CDR3, the full variable domain is NAGVMQNPRHLVRRRGQEARLRCSPMKGHSHVYWYRQLPEEGLKFMVYLQKENIIDESGMPKERFSAEFPKEGPSILRIQQVVRGDSAAYFCASSPQGAAYRSGANVLTFGAGSRLTVL.

The J gene is TRBJ2-2, the V gene TRBV7-9; 7 bases fit TRBD1. Germline V CDR1 and CDR2: SEHNR, FQNEAQ (reference sequence). CDR3 length equals 17 residues. With V trimmed by 0 bases and J by 1 base, 5 bases remained unmatched. CDR3 amino acids: CASSLADRSLNTGELFF. In DNA form, the CDR3 reads TGTGCCAGCAGCTTAGCGGACAGGTCATTGAACACCGGGGAGCTGTTTTTT.

The chain's CDR3 is CAGGNSLNEKLFF. The CDR3 bases are TGTGCGGGAGGGAACAGCTTAAATGAAAAACTGTTTTTT. This chain joins TRBV30 and TRBJ1-4; D uncertain. CDR1 is GTSNPN and CDR2 is SVGIG in the germline V gene (reference sequence). The CDR3 length is 13 residues.

This clone showed up just once. The chain has TRBV28 and TRBJ2-2, with D tentatively TRBD1 (6 bases). The CDR3 loop spans 15 amino acids. Trimming pared 6 bases from V and 1 base from J, leaving 12 bases between. Germline CDR1 and CDR2: MDHEN and SYDVKM. The DNA for the CDR3 is TGTGCCAGCAGCGGAGGACAGTTGAACACCGGGGAGCTGTTTTTT. Its protein product is CASSGGQLNTGELFF.

The rearrangement uses TRBV9 and TRBJ2-1; 11 bases are a match to TRBD2. The CDR3 spans 15 residues. V was clipped by 4 bases and J by 5 bases; unmatched bases: 5. The V gene's germline CDR1 is SGDLS and CDR2 YYNGEE. The CDR3 protein is CASSLPSGGHNEQFF. Here the CDR3 DNA reads TGTGCCAGCAGCCTACCTAGCGGGGGGCACAATGAGCAGTTCTTC.

The chain recombines TRBV11-2 with TRBJ2-7; D may be TRBD1 (7 bases). Germline V CDR1 and CDR2: SGHAT, FQNNGV. V was pared by 2 bases and J by 1 base, with 15 bases between. This CDR3 has 16 residues. CDR3: CASSLIQGRGSYEQYF. Written as DNA, the CDR3 is TGTGCCAGCAGCTTAATACAGGGGCGGGGTTCCTACGAGCAGTACTTC.

CDR3 nucleotides: TGTGCCAGCAGCTGGGAAGGACCGAGAGCGGCGGCCCAGTACTTC. Translation gives CASSWEGPRAAAQYF. This chain joins TRBV7-9 and TRBJ2-5; D perhaps matches TRBD2 (5 bases). In germline, CDR1 is SEHNR, CDR2 FQNEAQ (reference sequence). Between the trimmed V and J ends, which lost 4 bases and 9 bases, there was a span of 21 bases. This CDR3 is 15 amino acids long.

This clone was detected once. The chain joins TRBV1 to TRBJ2-5; the table's D call TRBD2 went unverified against the DNA. TRBV1 is described as a pseudogene. The CDR3 is 17 residues long. The CDR3 spells CTSSQSERGRYQETQYF. In DNA form, the CDR3 reads TGCACCAGCAGCCAATCCGAGCGGGGGCGCTACCAAGAGACCCAGTACTTC.

The rearrangement uses TRBV19 and TRBJ1-5; tentative D call: TRBD1 (5 bases). The CDR3 has 14 residues. CDR1 LNHDA and CDR2 SQIVND come from the germline V gene (reference sequence). V was shortened by 3 bases and J by 7 bases, with 13 bases between the two germline ends. The CDR3 is CASSIGPGGQPQHF. Written as DNA, the CDR3 is TGTGCCAGTAGTATCGGACCGGGGGGACAGCCCCAGCATTTT.

The chain uses TRBV6-5 and TRBJ2-6; TRBD1 agrees at 7 bases. This CDR3 region has 15 residues. Germline loops: CDR1 MNHEY, CDR2 SVGAGI. V lost 6 bases and J lost 1; bases outside the gene matches: 3. The chain's CDR3 is CASRNRGSGANVLTF. CDR3 nucleotide sequence: TGTGCCAGCAGAAACAGGGGATCTGGGGCCAACGTCCTGACTTTC.

The rearrangement joins TRBV6-5 to TRBJ2-5; possible D gene TRBD1, 6 bases. The V gene's germline CDR1 is MNHEY and CDR2 SVGAGI. Trimming stripped 5 bases from V and 7 bases from J, with 14 bases between. CDR3 length equals 13 residues. The CDR3 loop is CASSHRAAATQYF. CDR3 sequence (DNA): TGTGCCAGCAGTCACAGGGCCGCAGCGACCCAGTACTTC.

The chain couples TRBV7-2 to TRBJ2-1; no clear D. V lost 1 base to trimming and J lost 2 bases, with 9 bases between them. Germline CDR1 reads SGHTA; CDR2 reads FQGNSA. This CDR3 spans 15 amino acids. This CDR3 is CASSLGLGTYNEQFF. As DNA, the CDR3 is TGTGCCAGCAGCTTAGGCCTAGGAACCTACAATGAGCAGTTCTTC.

The chain links TRBV4-3 to TRBJ2-7; TRBD1 aligns across 9 bases. This CDR3 spans 16 amino acids. J was trimmed by 6 bases and V by 1 base; bases with no gene match: 10. From germline, CDR1 is LGHNA and CDR2 YSLEER. The CDR3 nucleotides are TGCGCCAGCAGCCAAGGGCCGGGACAGGGTGAGAGCGAGCAGTACTTC. It encodes CASSQGPGQGESEQYF.

This rearrangement joins TRBV5-6 to TRBJ2-3, with TRBD1 matching over 9 bases. The CDR3 totals 15 residues. Germline V gene sequence: CDR1 SGHDT, CDR2 YYEEEE. J lost 3 bases, V lost 2 bases, and 4 bases had no gene match. CDR3 residues: CASSFGTGMTDTQYF. CDR3 bases: TGTGCCAGCAGCTTCGGGACAGGGATGACAGATACGCAGTATTTT.

J is TRBJ2-1 and V is TRBV28; weak D call: TRBD2 (6 bases). This CDR3 is built from 13 residues. Looked up from germline, CDR1 is MDHEN and CDR2 is SYDVKM. V lost 5 bases and J 9 bases, leaving 14 bases between the germline ends. The CDR3 nucleotides read TGTGCCAGCAGTCCTCCGGGACTGAGTGAGCAGTTCTTC. Residues: CASSPPGLSEQFF.

This rearrangement joins TRBV11-2 to TRBJ2-2; 14 positions agree with TRBD2. V shed 5 bases and J 4 bases; nucleotides not matched to a gene: 9. Germline loops: CDR1 SGHAT, CDR2 FQNNGV. The CDR3 loop spans 18 amino acids. The CDR3 spells CASSLWTSGRFVTGELFF. DNA for the CDR3: TGTGCCAGCAGCCTATGGACTAGCGGGAGGTTCGTCACCGGGGAGCTGTTTTTT.